This T cell receptor beta chain was identified in a study of blood T cells in healthy people across ages. Study information: About one barcoded beta molecule per two T cells was the capture yield of template switching. Whole-study findings and limits: As age increased, TCR beta diversity per million T cells fell in a roughly linear fashion.

The table lists this clonotype with many counts. Its antigen is not known. The use of a sample-barcoded 5' primer and a J-beta primer mix characterized a second PCR of about 6 to 12 cycles. A template-switch adaptor that had 12 random nucleotides put a tag on each cDNA molecule. No fewer than 3 million CDR3-containing paired-end reads came from each sample. MiXCR was run by TCRdb on the 5' RACE reads, yielding one entry per CDR3 protein. The table shows hundreds of thousands of distinct CDR3 sequences, with approximately 29% occurring only once. The clonotype originates from a woman older than 75 in good health. Sample: blood.

CDR3 bases: TGTGCCAGTGGGGGACAGATCTACGAGCAGTACTTC. It yields the protein CASGGQIYEQYF. The chain uses TRBV6-1 and TRBJ2-7; 7 bases map to TRBD1. J was trimmed by 3 bases and V by 9 bases; bases with no gene match: 5. The CDR3 runs to 12 residues. CDR1 MNHNS and CDR2 SASEGT come from the germline V gene.